This T cell receptor beta chain was identified in a study of T cell repertoires in cytomegalovirus infection. Overall study context: It was the public TCR beta signatures that indicated both CMV infection and matching HLA type. The study, taken as a whole, reports: Totalled public TCR beta family frequency picked out people who carried CMV plus the relevant HLA.

Each CDR3 protein gets one entry after TCRdb re-called the reads with MiXCR. The sample consists of under 250,000 distinct CDR3 sequences, 6.5% of them appearing once. There are many counts of this clonotype. Its antigen is not known. Germline V gives CDR1 SQVTM, CDR2 ANQGSEA. This CDR3 contains 11 residues. The V end lost 6 bases, the J end lost 7 bases, and 12 bases lay between the germline ends. The chain links TRBV29-1 to TRBJ1-2; no definite D call. Sequenced input: PBMCs. This receptor was identified in a human donor in good health (CMV status not recorded). Some clones in this sample may be carry-over from other donors' samples. The CDR3 sequence is CSVKRGGGYTF. The CDR3 DNA is TGCAGCGTGAAGCGGGGAGGTGGCTACACCTTC.